The TCR beta chain under discussion was sequenced for a study of blood T cell repertoires in COVID-19. Study-wide context: Specimens from acute and convalescent COVID-19 originated in the United States, Italy and Spain. T cells, B-cell-depleted T cells, or PBMCs provided the cDNA or gDNA that served as material.

The Seattle patients, enrolled during active infection, were followed longitudinally. The CDR3 extends over 16 amino acids. Per germline, CDR1 MNHEY and CDR2 SVGAGI. V lost 4 bases, J lost 3 bases, and 12 bases stayed unmatched. How the authors handled the data: Using reference gene primer amplification, nucleated cell counts were estimated. Clones were read by immunoSEQ multiplex PCR, and TCRdb kept only the in-frame ones, dropping some. V, J and clone size were drawn from that table, and D and trimming were deduced from the DNA. There are about 57,000 clones in the sample; 87% occur only once, and around a fifth lies in the top ten.

This clonotype originated in a woman aged 80 or over with COVID-19, enrolled during active disease. The sequenced sample consisted of peripheral blood. V is TRBV6-5 and J is TRBJ2-7; the match to TRBD1 covers 7 bases. CDR3 in DNA: TGTGCCAGCAGTTGGACGACAGGGCGACGCGACTACGAGCAGTACTTC. The encoded protein is CASSWTTGRRDYEQYF.